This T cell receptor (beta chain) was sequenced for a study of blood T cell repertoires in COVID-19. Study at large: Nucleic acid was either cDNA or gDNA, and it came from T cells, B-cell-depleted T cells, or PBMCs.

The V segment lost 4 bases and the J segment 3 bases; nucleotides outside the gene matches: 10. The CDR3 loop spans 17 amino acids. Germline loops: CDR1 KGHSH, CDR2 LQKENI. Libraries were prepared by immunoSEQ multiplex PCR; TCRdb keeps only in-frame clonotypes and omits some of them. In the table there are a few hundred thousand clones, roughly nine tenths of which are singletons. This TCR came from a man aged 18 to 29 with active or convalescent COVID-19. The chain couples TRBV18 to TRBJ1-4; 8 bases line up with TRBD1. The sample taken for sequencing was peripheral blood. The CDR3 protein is CASSQTGDRGSNEKLFF. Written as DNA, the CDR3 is TGTGCCAGCTCACAAACCGGTGACAGGGGTTCTAATGAAAAACTGTTTTTT.